Sequencing of this T cell receptor beta chain was carried out in a study of cytomegalovirus exposure and HLA in healthy donors. The study, taken as a whole, reports: TCR beta V segments were, for the most part, productive about 87% or about 30% of the time in an earlier analysis.

Each donor was healthy, and each was a bone marrow donor. The CDR3 length is 13 residues. Germline V gene sequence: CDR1 SGHRS, CDR2 YFSETQ. Concerning this clone: Its antigen remains unknown.

Primers for the PCR totalled 60 Vbeta and 13 Jbeta. In the authors' workflow: Unique TCR beta chains numbered around 80 million in a later analysis, with around 10 million shared. TCRdb's copy holds only in-frame clones and misses some; the assay was immunoSEQ multiplex PCR. The V and J calls and clone size are taken from that table; D and trimming were inferred from the DNA. Found here are more than 100,000 clones, approximately 80% of them singletons; the top ten hold 0.94%. The sample taken for sequencing was PBMCs. V gene TRBV5-1 combines with J gene TRBJ2-5; a weak D match, TRBD2 (5 bases). Matching the DNA end better, TRBJ2-7 makes the J call doubtful. This clonotype originated in a woman aged 60-75 years in good health and CMV-seronegative. The CDR3 nucleotides read TGCGCCAGCAGCCGGGGAAGCTCCTACGAGCAGTACTTC. Translation: CASSRGSSYEQYF.